This TCR beta chain came from a study of prognosis after radiotherapy for stage I lung cancer. Study information: Squamous cell carcinoma affected six to eight patients, adenocarcinoma eleven to twelve.

Genomic DNA yielded TCR beta CDR3, amplified by two-round multiplex PCR. Specific primers for each TRBV and TRBJ gene were what first-round PCR used. Each CDR3 protein is one row after TCRdb ran MiXCR on the multiplex PCR reads. In the table there are about 16,000 distinct CDR3 sequences, around 32% of which are singletons. The germline V gene has CDR1 LGHDT and CDR2 YNNKEL (reference sequence). Trimming left V 6 bases short and J 10 bases short, with 25 bases between. The CDR3 is 17 residues long. Notes on the study in general: The study found that unique TCR clone counts fell after stereotactic body radiation therapy, median roughly 9,900 versus 7,200. Some TCR clones were expanded. Whether these clones were tumor-specific was not determined.

This clonotype was counted many times. Its antigen is undetermined. Source: PBMCs, taken before or after stereotactic body radiation therapy (not recorded which). This receptor was obtained from a donor aged 50 or older with non-small cell lung cancer. This chain uses TRBV3-1 with TRBJ1-6, with D tentatively TRBD1 (6 bases). The CDR3 protein is CASRRSRGALSGSPLHF. As DNA, the CDR3 is TGTGCCAGCAGGCGAAGCAGGGGAGCGCTTAGCGGGTCACCCCTCCACTTT.